These 20 T cell receptor beta chains share one sample of origin, sequenced in a study of blood T cell repertoires in COVID-19 (dated by TCRdb to the early 2020s). The library was prepared using the immunoSEQ multiplex PCR assay. TCRdb's version of the immuneACCESS table is confined to in-frame rearrangements and falls short of the full clone set. An unresolved V gene accounts for under half of the shortfall where checked; the remainder is of unknown origin. This sample lists approximately 300,000 clones; more than 85% were detected once. The ten most abundant clones make up about 4.2% of the sample. The sequencing input was peripheral blood. Source of these receptors: a man in his forties with acute or convalescent COVID-19.

V gene TRBV24-1 combines with J gene TRBJ2-1; 13 nucleotides align to TRBD2. The CDR3 consists of 16 residues. Germline CDR1 reads KGHDR; CDR2 reads SFDVKD. The V segment lost 4 bases and the J segment 6 bases; nucleotides outside the gene matches: 5. The CDR3 DNA is TGTGCCACCAGTGACGGGACTAGCGGGGAGCGCAATGAGCAGTTCTTC. Its protein product is CATSDGTSGERNEQFF.

The chain employs TRBV11-2 and TRBJ1-1; D unresolved. In germline, CDR1 is SGHAT, CDR2 FQNNGV. The CDR3 sequence is 15 residues long. V shed 6 bases and J shed 0 bases, with 14 bases lying between them. DNA for the CDR3: TGTGCCAGCAGGCGGATCGACGGTGTGAACACTGAAGCTTTCTTT. Translation: CASRRIDGVNTEAFF.

The chain recombines TRBV27 with TRBJ2-7; D may be TRBD1 (6 bases). Germline assignment: CDR1 MNHEY and CDR2 SMNVEV (reference sequence). The CDR3 consists of 17 residues. V lost 1 base to trimming and J lost 1 base, with 17 bases between them. In DNA, the CDR3 is TGTGCCAGCAGTTTATTTCCGACCGGGACACCTTCCTACGAGCAGTACTTC. It translates to CASSLFPTGTPSYEQYF.

This chain joins TRBV18 and TRBJ2-3; D gene ambiguous. Trimming removed 2 bases at V and 0 bases at J, with 9 bases between. Germline V lookup: CDR1 KGHSH, CDR2 LQKENI. The length of the CDR3 is 15 residues. The CDR3: CASSPIAVSTDTQYF. In DNA form, the CDR3 reads TGTGCCAGCTCACCAATCGCGGTTAGCACAGATACGCAGTATTTT.

CDR3 loop: CASSVQGAGDGYTF. In DNA form, the CDR3 reads TGTGCCAGCAGCGTCCAGGGGGCAGGGGATGGCTACACCTTC. The rearrangement uses TRBV7-2 and TRBJ1-2, with 8 bases matching TRBD1. The CDR3 has 14 residues. Germline CDR1 is SGHTA and CDR2 is FQGNSA. Trimming cost V 5 bases and J 6 bases; bases outside gene matches: 8.

The rearrangement uses TRBV2 and TRBJ1-2, with 7 positions matching TRBD1. The germline gives CDR1 SNHLY, CDR2 FYNNEI. The junction had 8 bases not matched to a gene; V was cut back by 5 bases and J by 8 bases. The CDR3 sequence is 13 residues long. Here the CDR3 DNA reads TGTGCCAGCAGTAAAAACCAGGGGGAAGGCTACACCTTC. Amino acids: CASSKNQGEGYTF.

The count of this clone is one. The chain employs TRBV7-8 and TRBJ1-2; D unclear. Looked up from germline, CDR1 is SGHVS and CDR2 is FQNEAQ. The CDR3 contains 14 residues. V dropped 1 base and J dropped 7 bases, with 13 bases sitting between them. CDR3 loop: CASSLGSIEFGYTF. CDR3 nucleotide sequence: TGTGCCAGCAGCTTAGGGTCAATAGAGTTTGGCTACACCTTC.

The rearrangement joins TRBV30 to TRBJ1-2, with D tentatively TRBD1 (6 bases). V lost 2 bases to trimming and J lost 8 bases, with 15 bases between them. The germline gives CDR1 GTSNPN, CDR2 SVGIG (reference sequence). The CDR3 is 13 residues long. In DNA form, the CDR3 reads TGTGCCTGGAGTAAAGAACAGGGATACGGCTACACCTTC. Residues: CAWSKEQGYGYTF.

This chain links TRBV12-2 with TRBJ1-1; TRBD1 is the table's D call, not checked against the DNA. TRBV12-2 is a pseudogene. The CDR3 runs to 16 residues. Here the CDR3 reads CASRLAPTGEKTEAFF. The CDR3 coding sequence is TGTGCAAGTCGCTTAGCCCCGACAGGGGAAAAGACTGAAGCTTTCTTT.

The chain links TRBV11-2 to TRBJ2-2; the D gene is possibly TRBD1 (7 bases). V was shortened by 1 base and J by 8 bases, with 14 bases between the two germline ends. Germline V lookup: CDR1 SGHAT, CDR2 FQNNGV. The CDR3 is made up of 15 amino acids. CDR3 bases: TGTGCCAGCAGCTTAGGCCTGGGGGGACAGGGGGAGCTGTTTTTT. It specifies CASSLGLGGQGELFF.

This sequence joins TRBV13 and TRBJ1-1, with D hard to call. This CDR3 has 12 amino acids. Germline V CDR1 and CDR2: PRHDT, FYEKMQ (reference sequence). V was cut by 3 bases and J by 6 bases, with 8 bases left in between. The CDR3 DNA sequence: TGTGCCAGCAGCTTGGGCAGCCCTGAAGCTTTCTTT. The encoded protein is CASSLGSPEAFF. The whole variable domain, filled in from reference TRBV13 and TRBJ1-1, reads AAGVIQSPRHLIKEKRETATLKCYPIPRHDTVYWYQQGPGQDPQFLISFYEKMQSDKGSIPDRFSAQQFSDYHSELNMSSLELGDSALYFCASSLGSPEAFFGQGTRLTVV.

The rearrangement links TRBV5-4 to TRBJ1-3, with TRBD1 matching 10 bases. V lost 5 bases, J lost 4 bases, and 9 bases stayed unmatched. From germline, CDR1 is SGHNT and CDR2 YYREEE (reference sequence). CDR3 size: 16 residues. Written as DNA, the CDR3 is TGTGCCAGCAGGGAATTGGGACAGGGGAGAGGAAACACCATATATTTT. Protein sequence: CASRELGQGRGNTIYF.

The chain combines TRBV5-5 with TRBJ2-7, with D maybe TRBD1 (5 bases). The V end was cut by 1 base, the J end by 6 bases, with 11 bases between. The CDR3 sequence is 13 residues long. CDR1 is SGHKS, CDR2 YYEKEE, per germline (reference sequence). The CDR3 sequence is CASSLPQGSEQYF. Here the CDR3 DNA reads TGTGCCAGCAGCTTGCCGCAGGGTAGCGAGCAGTACTTC.

This sequence joins TRBV3-1 (or the pseudogene TRBV3-2) and TRBJ1-1, with D uncertain. V lost 4 bases and J lost 6, with 21 bases in between. Germline loops: CDR1 LGHDT, CDR2 YNNKEL (reference sequence). The CDR3 spans 16 residues. The CDR3 sequence is CASSLFPRRLSAEAFF. CDR3 DNA sequence: TGTGCCAGCAGCCTTTTCCCCAGGCGTCTGTCCGCTGAAGCTTTCTTT.

This clone was seen more than once but under ten times. CDR3 sequence: CARPLGGESTDTQYF. The CDR3 coding sequence is TGTGCCAGACCTTTAGGGGGCGAGAGCACAGATACGCAGTATTTT. V usage is TRBV21-1 and J usage is TRBJ2-3; the table assigns TRBD1, which was not confirmed against the DNA. TRBV21-1 is labeled a pseudogene. The CDR3 covers 15 residues.

The chain links TRBV6-5 to TRBJ1-2; D not certain. Germline V gene sequence: CDR1 MNHEY, CDR2 SVGAGI. Between the trimmed V and J ends, which lost 6 bases and 8 bases, there was a span of 19 bases. The CDR3 extends over 14 amino acids. CDR3 in amino acids: CASSPTWRVEGYTF. CDR3 DNA sequence: TGTGCCAGCAGCCCCACGTGGAGGGTCGAGGGCTACACCTTC.

The rearrangement links TRBV27 to TRBJ2-2; a possible D gene is TRBD2 (5 bases). Germline CDR1 MNHEY, CDR2 SMNVEV (reference sequence). The CDR3 sequence is 14 residues long. V lost 3 bases, J lost 2 bases, and 7 bases lay in between. CDR3 region: CASSFRTNTGELFF. For the CDR3, the DNA is TGTGCCAGCAGTTTCCGGACTAACACCGGGGAGCTGTTTTTT.

This chain joins TRBV19 and TRBJ2-7, with 9 nucleotides matching TRBD1. V dropped 5 bases and J dropped 5; count of bases not matched to a gene: 13. CDR1 LNHDA and CDR2 SQIVND come from the germline V gene (reference sequence). The CDR3 is made up of 16 amino acids. This chain's CDR3 is CASSLIKGQGRHEQYF. For the CDR3, the DNA is TGTGCCAGTAGTCTTATAAAGGGACAGGGACGCCACGAGCAGTACTTC.

This rearrangement joins TRBV12-5 to TRBJ2-7, with TRBD1 identical over 10 bases. The germline gives CDR1 LGHNT, CDR2 FRNRAP. The CDR3 spans 14 residues. V dropped 6 bases and J dropped 5; count of bases not matched to a gene: 7. As DNA, the CDR3 is TGTGCTAGTGGCTCGGGACAGGGGAGGAACGAGCAGTACTTC. Amino acids: CASGSGQGRNEQYF.

This clone was seen only once. The J gene is TRBJ1-5, the V gene TRBV10-3; D is uncertain. Trimming took off 2 bases at V and 4 bases at J, with 15 bases between the two ends. Germline CDR1 ENHRY, CDR2 SYGVKD. CDR3 size: 16 residues. CDR3 DNA sequence: TGTGCCATCAGTGAGGGAAAACCGGCGGGAAATCAGCCCCAGCATTTT. It encodes CAISEGKPAGNQPQHF.